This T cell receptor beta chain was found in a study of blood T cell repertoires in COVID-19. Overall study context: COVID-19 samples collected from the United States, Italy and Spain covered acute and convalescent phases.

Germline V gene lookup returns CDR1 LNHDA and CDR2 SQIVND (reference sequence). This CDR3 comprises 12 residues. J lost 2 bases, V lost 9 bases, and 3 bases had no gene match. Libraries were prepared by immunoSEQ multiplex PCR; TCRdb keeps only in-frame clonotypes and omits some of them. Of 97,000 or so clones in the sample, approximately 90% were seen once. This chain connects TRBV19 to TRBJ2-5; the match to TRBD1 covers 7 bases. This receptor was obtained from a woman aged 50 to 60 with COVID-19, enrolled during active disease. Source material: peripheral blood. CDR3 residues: CASQGQQETQYF. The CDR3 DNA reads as TGTGCCAGCCAGGGACAGCAAGAGACCCAGTACTTC.